The 20 T cell receptor beta chains presented below share a single source sample, sequenced in a study of T cell repertoires in cytomegalovirus infection. TCRdb analysed the reads with MiXCR anew, one entry per CDR3 protein. The table includes 200,000 to 250,000 distinct CDR3 sequences, roughly 34% detected once. These receptors have no known antigen. Sequenced material: CD8+ T cells from cultured PBMCs, taken from culture after CMV antigen stimulation. The receptors were sampled from a human donor in good health (CMV status not recorded). Some clones in this sample may be carry-over from other donors' samples.

The V and J genes are TRBV19 and TRBJ1-1; D is perhaps TRBD1 (5 bases). The length of the CDR3 is 14 residues. Trimming removed 3 bases from V and 4 bases from J, with 12 bases in between. Germline assignment: CDR1 LNHDA and CDR2 SQIVND (reference sequence). The CDR3, as DNA: TGTGCCAGTAGTATTCTGACGGGGGGCACTGAAGCTTTCTTT. Protein sequence: CASSILTGGTEAFF.

About this clonotype: Its ends do not fully match the called genes, so a read error is possible. The chain has TRBV27 and TRBJ2-3, with D tentatively TRBD2 (5 bases). This CDR3 is 16 amino acids long. The germline gives CDR1 MNHEY, CDR2 SMNVEV (reference sequence). The CDR3 DNA sequence: TGTGCAAGCAGCCCTTTGGGTGGGGAGATCACAGATACGCAGTATTTT. Its translation is CASSPLGGEITDTQYF.

The chain employs TRBV7-2 and TRBJ2-7; TRBD2 aligns across 13 bases. Trimming at V came to 5 bases and at J to 2 bases, leaving 3 bases not matched to a gene. This CDR3 contains 15 residues. Germline V gives CDR1 SGHTA, CDR2 FQGNSA. The CDR3 loop is CASSPLAGGTYEQYF. In nucleotides, the CDR3 is TGTGCCAGCAGCCCACTAGCGGGGGGGACCTACGAGCAGTACTTC.

This chain links TRBV28 with TRBJ2-7; D call uncertain. The germline V and J ends were trimmed by 2 bases and 5 bases, with 10 bases remaining between them. The CDR3 runs 13 residues. CDR1 is MDHEN and CDR2 is SYDVKM in the germline V gene. As DNA, the CDR3 is TGTGCCAGCAGTTTAGGTATGAGCAACGAGCAGTACTTC. Translation: CASSLGMSNEQYF.

The V call is TRBV12-3 or TRBV12-4, the J call TRBJ2-7, with 8 nucleotides matching TRBD2. The CDR3 runs 17 residues. The V segment lost 3 bases and the J segment 0 bases; nucleotides outside the gene matches: 10. CDR3 coding DNA: TGTGCCAGCAGTTTCGGGCGTCGGGGGGGGACCTCCTACGAGCAGTACTTC. Translated, it gives CASSFGRRGGTSYEQYF.

There are a few counts of this clonotype. V is TRBV28 and J is TRBJ2-7; no definite D call. Germline loops: CDR1 MDHEN, CDR2 SYDVKM. CDR3 length equals 14 residues. V gave up 8 bases and J gave up 4 bases, with 18 bases separating them. The CDR3 DNA reads TGTGCCAGCGGGTGGAGAGAGACACGGTACGAGCAGTACTTC. Its protein product is CASGWRETRYEQYF. The full variable domain, in which reference TRBV28 and TRBJ2-7 provide the parts outside the CDR3, is DVKVTQSSRYLVKRTGEKVFLECVQDMDHENMFWYRQDPGLGLRLIYFSYDVKMKEKGDIPEGYSVSREKKERFSLILESASTNQTSMYLCASGWRETRYEQYFGPGTRLTVT.

This chain links TRBV24-1 with TRBJ1-5, with unresolved D. The CDR3 has 14 residues. Trimming stripped 2 bases from V and 0 bases from J, with 4 bases between. In germline, CDR1 is KGHDR, CDR2 SFDVKD. CDR3 sequence: CATSDYNSNQPQHF. The CDR3 nucleotides are TGTGCCACCAGTGATTACAATAGCAATCAGCCCCAGCATTTT.

The V gene is TRBV12-3 or TRBV12-4, the J gene TRBJ1-2, with 11 bases identical to TRBD1. V was clipped by 5 bases and J by 3 bases; unmatched bases: 5. The CDR3 totals 15 residues. The CDR3 spells CASSERTGGHYGYTF. The CDR3 nucleotides are TGTGCCAGCAGTGAAAGGACAGGGGGCCACTATGGCTACACCTTC.

The V gene is TRBV4-1, the J gene TRBJ2-5, with D possibly being TRBD1 (5 bases). The germline V and J ends were trimmed by 0 bases and 5 bases, with 10 bases remaining between them. This CDR3 comprises 14 residues. Germline V lookup: CDR1 MGHRA, CDR2 YSYEKL. The CDR3 region has the DNA TGCGCCAGCAGCCAAGATCCAAGGGGTGAGACCCAGTACTTC. It encodes CASSQDPRGETQYF.

This clonotype has just a few counts. The chain recombines TRBV3-1 with TRBJ2-5; 7 bases align to TRBD2. J was trimmed by 3 bases and V by 1 base; bases with no gene match: 14. Germline loops: CDR1 LGHDT, CDR2 YNNKEL (reference sequence). The CDR3 contains 18 residues. The CDR3 bases are TGTGCCAGCAGCCAAGTCGTCCGAACTAGCGAAATTGAAGAGACCCAGTACTTC. Its protein is CASSQVVRTSEIEETQYF.

In its sample, this clonotype was seen a few times. The V gene is TRBV4-1, the J gene TRBJ2-6, with TRBD1 matching 10 bases. The germline CDR1 and CDR2 sequences are MGHRA and YSYEKL. Germline trimming cut 3 bases from V and 3 bases from J; bases unmatched to any gene: 8. This CDR3 contains 18 residues. In DNA, the CDR3 is TGCGCCAGCAGCCACCCCCGGGACAGGGGTTTTGGGGCCAACGTCCTGACTTTC. It yields the protein CASSHPRDRGFGANVLTF.

This clonotype was seen only a few times. The rearrangement joins TRBV11-2 to TRBJ2-1, with 10 positions matching TRBD2. The trim removed 5 bases at V and 0 bases at J, leaving 13 bases unmatched. CDR1 and CDR2 (germline): SGHAT, FQNNGV. The CDR3 is 19 amino acids. The CDR3 region is CASSTPTGTSVSSYNEQFF. Here the CDR3 DNA reads TGTGCCAGCAGCACCCCCACCGGGACTAGCGTTAGCTCCTACAATGAGCAGTTCTTC. Full variable domain (outside the CDR3, taken from reference TRBV11-2 and TRBJ2-1): EAGVAQSPRYKIIEKRQSVAFWCNPISGHATLYWYQQILGQGPKLLIQFQNNGVVDDSQLPKDRFSAERLKGVDSTLKIQPAKLEDSAVYLCASSTPTGTSVSSYNEQFFGPGTRLTVL.

The rearrangement uses TRBV6-1 and TRBJ1-2; D not certain. Germline assignment: CDR1 MNHNS and CDR2 SASEGT. CDR3 length: 15 residues. The V gene lost 2 bases and the J gene lost 4 bases, with 14 bases spanning the gap. The CDR3 reads CASSESHPRSYGYTF. DNA of the CDR3: TGTGCCAGCAGTGAATCCCACCCCAGGAGCTATGGCTACACCTTC.

This clonotype has more than one count but fewer than ten. V is TRBV4-2 and J is TRBJ2-2; D not resolved. The germline V gene encodes CDR1 LGHNA and CDR2 YNFKEQ. CDR3 length: 15 amino acids. The V and J ends lost 1 base and 1 base respectively, with 7 bases between them. The CDR3 loop is CASSQVGRNTGELFF. Here the CDR3 DNA reads TGTGCCAGCAGCCAAGTGGGAAGGAACACCGGGGAGCTGTTTTTT.

The chain uses TRBV2 and TRBJ2-2; D ambiguous. V was shortened by 6 bases and J by 5 bases, with 10 bases between the two germline ends. CDR3 size: 13 residues. Germline CDR1 is SNHLY and CDR2 is FYNNEI. The CDR3 loop reads CASRPRFTGELFF. CDR3 DNA sequence: TGTGCCAGCAGGCCCCGATTTACCGGGGAGCTGTTTTTT.

This clonotype was found many times. The gene calls are TRBV7-9 and TRBJ2-3, with TRBD2 as a possible D gene (6 bases). The length of the CDR3 is 16 residues. Trimming shortened V by 5 bases and J by 4 bases, and 19 bases separated the two germline ends. Germline assignment: CDR1 SEHNR and CDR2 FQNEAQ (reference sequence). This chain's CDR3 is CASSNPLAANPDTQYF. The CDR3 region has the DNA TGTGCCAGCAGCAACCCCTTAGCGGCAAACCCAGATACGCAGTATTTT.

V gene TRBV6-4 combines with J gene TRBJ2-5; 7 bases agree with TRBD2. Germline trimming cut 4 bases from V and 0 bases from J; bases unmatched to any gene: 5. Germline V CDR1 and CDR2: MRHNA, SNTAGT. The CDR3 spans 15 residues. As DNA, the CDR3 is TGTGCCAGCAGTGTTCCAGCGGGGTACCAAGAGACCCAGTACTTC. Translated: CASSVPAGYQETQYF.

V gene TRBV14 combines with J gene TRBJ2-1; 9 bases map to TRBD2. Germline V lookup: CDR1 SGHDN, CDR2 FVKESK. J gave up 4 bases and V 3 bases, and 7 bases lay outside the gene matches. The CDR3 contains 16 residues. The CDR3 loop reads CASSHLAGAGYNEQFF. The CDR3 nucleotides read TGTGCCAGCAGCCATTTAGCGGGAGCGGGTTACAATGAGCAGTTCTTC.

This clonotype was picked up a small number of times. This sequence joins TRBV4-2 and TRBJ2-3, with a possible D match to TRBD2 (6 bases). The germline V gene encodes CDR1 LGHNA and CDR2 YNFKEQ. The CDR3 loop spans 14 amino acids. V dropped 3 bases and J dropped 6 bases, with 13 bases sitting between them. The CDR3 DNA follows: TGTGCCAGCAGCCAGGAGTTGGAGGGCGATACGCAGTATTTT. Translated: CASSQELEGDTQYF.

The V gene is TRBV6-1, the J gene TRBJ2-7; 9 positions match TRBD1. J was trimmed by 3 bases and V by 5 bases; bases with no gene match: 2. Germline assignment: CDR1 MNHNS and CDR2 SASEGT. The CDR3 loop spans 13 amino acids. CDR3 bases: TGTGCCAGCAGTACAGGGGGCAACTACGAGCAGTACTTC. The encoded protein is CASSTGGNYEQYF.